This entry describes one T cell receptor (beta chain). Measured with immunoSEQ multiplex PCR; TCRdb has only the in-frame clones, and not every one. The data show about 680,000 clones, roughly nine tenths seen once. CD45RO negativity and positive selection for CCR7 defined naive CD8 cells, a population that excluded terminally differentiated effector memory CD45RA+ cells. The CDR3 has 16 residues. V lost 1 base, J lost 2 bases, and 0 bases stayed unmatched. Per germline, CDR1 SEHNR and CDR2 FQNEAQ (reference sequence). These data belong to a study of shared clonotypes between healthy human individuals.

The chain couples TRBV7-9 to TRBJ2-4; 12 nucleotides agree with TRBD2. The TCR comes from a man aged 25 to 45 in good health. Sequenced material: naive CD8+ T cells sorted from blood. In nucleotides, the CDR3 is TGTGCCAGCAGCTTAGGGACTAGCGGGACCAAAAACATTCAGTACTTC. Encoded protein: CASSLGTSGTKNIQYF.